Below, 8 T cell receptor beta chains from the same sample are listed, as sequenced in a study of cytomegalovirus exposure and HLA in healthy donors. Primers: 60 Vbeta forward and 13 Jbeta reverse. The assay was immunoSEQ multiplex PCR, and TCRdb's table has in-frame clones only and misses some. The profile covers roughly 130,000 clones, with 74% appearing a single time and approximately 5.4% taken by the ten largest. Sequencing was performed on PBMCs. The receptors shown here come from a woman in her forties or fifties in good health and CMV-seropositive.

By share of the sample, this clone is medium-sized (0.01 to 0.1%). The chain links TRBV6-1 to TRBJ2-2; TRBD2 aligns across 11 bases. V was pared by 6 bases and J by 7 bases, with 7 bases of the junction left unmatched. Germline values: CDR1 MNHNS, CDR2 SASEGT. CDR3 length equals 15 residues. Written as DNA, the CDR3 is TGTGCCAGCAGCGCGACTAGCGGGGACGGCGGGGAGCTGTTTTTT. Its translation: CASSATSGDGGELFF.

The rearrangement links TRBV11-3 to TRBJ1-2; TRBD1 matches 7 bases. CDR1 and CDR2 from the germline V gene are SGHNT and YENEEA. This CDR3 has 13 amino acids. V lost 7 bases and J lost 3; bases outside the gene matches: 5. Written as DNA, the CDR3 is TGTGCCAGCACCAGGGGGATGGACTATGGCTACACCTTC. This encodes CASTRGMDYGYTF.

The chain uses TRBV11-3 and TRBJ2-3; 8 positions agree with TRBD2. The trim removed 5 bases at V and 2 bases at J, leaving 12 bases unmatched. The CDR3 loop spans 17 amino acids. Germline CDR1 SGHNT, CDR2 YENEEA. The CDR3 DNA reads TGTGCCAGCAGCCCGAGGACGTCTAGCGGGTTCACAGATACGCAGTATTTT. This sequence encodes CASSPRTSSGFTDTQYF.

The table lists this clone with a few counts. V usage is TRBV29-1 and J usage is TRBJ1-2; D possibly corresponds to TRBD1 (6 bases). The V end lost 2 bases, the J end lost 3 bases, and 10 bases lay between the germline ends. The germline V gene encodes CDR1 SQVTM and CDR2 ANQGSEA. The CDR3 spans 13 residues. CDR3: CSVELTGYYGYTF. CDR3 bases: TGCAGCGTTGAATTGACAGGATACTATGGCTACACCTTC.

The gene calls are TRBV14 and TRBJ2-7; 9 bases are a match to TRBD2. The trim removed 4 bases at V and 7 bases at J, leaving 5 bases unmatched. This CDR3 has 13 amino acids. Per the germline V gene, CDR1 is SGHDN and CDR2 is FVKESK. The DNA of the CDR3 is TGTGCCAGCAGCCCGGGACTAGCTGGGGAGCAGTACTTC. Translating it yields CASSPGLAGEQYF. Full variable domain (missing parts from reference TRBV14 and TRBJ2-7): EAGVTQFPSHSVIEKGQTVTLRCDPISGHDNLYWYRRVMGKEIKFLLHFVKESKQDESGMPNNRFLAERTGGTYSTLKVQPAELEDSGVYFCASSPGLAGEQYFGPGTRLTVT.

V usage is TRBV5-1 and J usage is TRBJ2-7; D may be TRBD1 (7 bases). Trimming removed 4 bases at V and 5 bases at J, with 13 bases between. Germline CDR1 is SGHRS and CDR2 is YFSETQ. The CDR3 consists of 13 residues. The CDR3 loop is CASSIPGGNEQYF. DNA for the CDR3: TGCGCCAGCAGCATTCCAGGGGGGAACGAGCAGTACTTC.

The chain uses TRBV13 and TRBJ2-3; 7 bases are shared with TRBD2. Germline CDR1 reads PRHDT; CDR2 reads FYEKMQ (reference sequence). The CDR3 is 16 amino acids. V dropped 0 bases and J dropped 4; count of bases not matched to a gene: 7. The CDR3 here is CASSLGSSGGADTQYF. The DNA of the CDR3 is TGTGCCAGCAGCTTAGGTTCTAGTGGGGGGGCAGATACGCAGTATTTT.

This chain joins TRBV5-1 and TRBJ2-3; TRBD2 matches 16 bases. The length of the CDR3 is 18 residues. Germline V gives CDR1 SGHRS, CDR2 YFSETQ. Trimming at V came to 4 bases and at J to 5 bases, leaving 10 bases not matched to a gene. The CDR3 region has the DNA TGCGCCAGCAGCGCGGGACTAGCGGGGGGGCAGTTAGGAGATACGCAGTATTTT. Protein sequence: CASSAGLAGGQLGDTQYF.